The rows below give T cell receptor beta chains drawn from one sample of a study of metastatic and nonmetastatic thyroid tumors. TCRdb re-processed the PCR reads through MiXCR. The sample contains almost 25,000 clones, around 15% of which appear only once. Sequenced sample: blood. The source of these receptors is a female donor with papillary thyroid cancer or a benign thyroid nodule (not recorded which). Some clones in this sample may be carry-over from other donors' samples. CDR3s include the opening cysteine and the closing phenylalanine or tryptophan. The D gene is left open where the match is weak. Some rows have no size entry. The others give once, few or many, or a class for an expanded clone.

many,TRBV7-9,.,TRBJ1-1,CARSPGPGTEAFF,TGTGCCCGCAGCCCCGGGCCGGGCACTGAAGCTTTCTTT
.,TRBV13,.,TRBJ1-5,CASSFGGDLSNQPQHF,TGTGCCAGCAGCTTCGGGGGGGACCTCAGCAATCAGCCCCAGCATTTT
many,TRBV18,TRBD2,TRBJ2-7,CASSLLAGFEQYF,TGTGCCAGCTCACTGCTAGCGGGTTTCGAGCAGTACTTC
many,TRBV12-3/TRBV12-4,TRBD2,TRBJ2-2,CASSMFAGVVAGELFF,TGTGCCAGCAGTATGTTCGCGGGAGTGGTCGCCGGGGAGCTGTTTTTT
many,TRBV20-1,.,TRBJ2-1,CSAAQGREQFF,TGCAGTGCAGCCCAGGGAAGAGAGCAGTTCTTC
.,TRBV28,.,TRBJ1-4,CASSAGGDSEKLFF,TGTGCCAGCAGTGCCGGGGGCGACAGTGAAAAACTGTTTTTT
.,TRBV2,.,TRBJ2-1,CASSTGTDNEQFF,TGTGCCAGCAGTACCGGGACGGACAATGAGCAGTTCTTC
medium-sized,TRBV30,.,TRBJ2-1,CAWSVTNPQPNEEQFF,TGTGCCTGGAGTGTAACTAACCCGCAGCCTAATGAGGAGCAGTTCTTC
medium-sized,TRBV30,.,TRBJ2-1,CAWDGGPGNEQFF,TGTGCCTGGGACGGAGGGCCCGGGAATGAGCAGTTCTTC
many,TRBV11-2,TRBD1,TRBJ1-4,CASSVLGHRQGKLFF,TGTGCCAGCAGCGTTCTCGGACACCGACAGGGGAAACTGTTTTTT
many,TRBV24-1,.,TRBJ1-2,CATSDLDTNYGYTF,TGTGCCACCAGTGATTTAGACACGAACTATGGCTACACCTTC
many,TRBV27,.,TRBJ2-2,CASSSVGRAGELFF,TGTGCCAGCAGTTCCGTCGGGCGAGCCGGGGAGCTGTTTTTT
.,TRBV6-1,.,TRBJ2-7,CASSERDPRGPEQYF,TGTGCCAGCAGTGAACGGGATCCTAGAGGCCCCGAGCAGTACTTC
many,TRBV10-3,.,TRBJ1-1,CAISAGLRQGDTEAFF,TGTGCCATCAGTGCGGGCCTTCGTCAAGGGGACACTGAAGCTTTCTTT
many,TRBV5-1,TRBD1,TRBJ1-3,CASSYAGTGEDTIYF,TGCGCCAGCAGCTACGCCGGGACAGGGGAAGACACCATATATTTT
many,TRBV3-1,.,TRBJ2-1,CASSQALANNEQFF,TGTGCCAGCAGCCAAGCCCTAGCCAACAATGAGCAGTTCTTC
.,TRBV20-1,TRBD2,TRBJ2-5,CSAAGGVGTSGRGETKYF,TGCAGTGCCGCAGGAGGCGTTGGGACTAGCGGGAGAGGCGAGACCAAGTACTTC
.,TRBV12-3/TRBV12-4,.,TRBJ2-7,CASSAGGQGSYEQYF,TGTGCCAGCAGCGCCGGCGGGCAGGGGAGCTACGAGCAGTACTTC
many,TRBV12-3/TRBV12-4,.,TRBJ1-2,CASSPQKPNYGYTF,TGTGCCAGCAGTCCCCAGAAACCGAACTATGGCTACACCTTC
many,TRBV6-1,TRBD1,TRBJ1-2,CASSQDRGYYGYTF,TGTGCCAGCAGTCAGGACAGGGGTTACTATGGCTACACCTTC
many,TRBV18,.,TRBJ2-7,CASSPARDYEQYF,TGTGCCAGCTCACCGGCGCGGGACTACGAGCAGTACTTC
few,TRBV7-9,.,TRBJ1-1,CASSGSLEAFF,TGTGCCAGCAGCGGTAGTCTAGAAGCTTTCTTT
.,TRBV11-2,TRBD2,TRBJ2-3,CASSWLAGGSDTQYF,TGTGCCAGCAGCTGGCTAGCGGGAGGTTCAGATACGCAGTATTTT
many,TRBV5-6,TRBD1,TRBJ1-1,CASGRQGGTEAFF,TGTGCCAGCGGGCGACAGGGAGGGACTGAAGCTTTCTTT
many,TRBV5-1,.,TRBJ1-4,CASSAEAGSRANEKLFF,TGCGCCAGCAGCGCCGAAGCGGGGTCCCGAGCTAATGAAAAACTGTTTTTT
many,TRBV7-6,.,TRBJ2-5,CASSLEPRSQYF,TGTGCCAGCAGCTTGGAACCGAGGTCCCAGTACTTC
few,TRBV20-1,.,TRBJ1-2,CSALASTF,TGCAGTGCCCTAGCCTCCACCTTC
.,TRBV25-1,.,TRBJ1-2,CASSESDRPNYGYTF,TGTGCCAGCAGTGAATCCGACAGACCTAACTATGGCTACACCTTC
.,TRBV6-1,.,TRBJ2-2,CASSSTVGAGELFF,TGTGCCAGCAGTTCAACAGTGGGAGCCGGGGAGCTGTTTTTT
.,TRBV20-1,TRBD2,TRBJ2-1,CSAERGEQFF,TGCAGTGCCGAGCGGGGTGAGCAGTTCTTC
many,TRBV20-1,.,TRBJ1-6,CSARVTGVNNSPLHF,TGCAGTGCTAGAGTAACAGGCGTCAATAATTCACCCCTCCACTTT
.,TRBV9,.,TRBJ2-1,CASSVADNEQFF,TGTGCCAGCAGCGTAGCCGACAATGAGCAGTTCTTC
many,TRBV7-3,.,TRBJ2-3,CASSLYPTDTQYF,TGTGCCAGCAGCTTATACCCCACAGATACGCAGTATTTT
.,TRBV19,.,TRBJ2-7,CASSMGSYEQYF,TGTGCCAGTAGTATGGGCTCCTACGAGCAGTACTTC
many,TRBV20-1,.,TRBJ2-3,CSASLLALGGTDTQYF,TGCAGTGCTAGCCTACTAGCCCTCGGTGGCACAGATACGCAGTATTTT
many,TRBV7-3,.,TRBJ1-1,CASSDGVDTEAFF,TGTGCCAGCAGCGACGGGGTTGACACTGAAGCTTTCTTT
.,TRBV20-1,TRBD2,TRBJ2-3,CSATSGRARGDTQYF,TGCAGTGCTACTAGCGGGCGGGCCAGAGGGGATACGCAGTATTTT
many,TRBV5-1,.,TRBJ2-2,CASSGGNTGELFF,TGCGCCAGCTCGGGCGGGAACACCGGGGAGCTGTTTTTT
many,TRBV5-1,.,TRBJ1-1,CASSLVGLNTEAFF,TGCGCCAGCAGCTTGGTCGGTCTCAACACTGAAGCTTTCTTT